Listed here is a single T cell receptor beta chain. Its target is not known. Using approximately 200 ng DNA, around 30,000 T cell genomes, the sorted-subset replicate PCRs were run. Only in-frame clones appear in the TCRdb table, and some are missing; sequencing was by immunoSEQ multiplex PCR. This table has under 2,500,000 clones, more than 90% appearing once. This sample stems from a study of shared clonotypes between healthy human individuals. Study summary: For every donor, three CD4 naive, three CD4 memory, two CD8 naive and one CD8 memory plates were used. Study-level results: The sharing of approximately 5.1% of naive CD4 clonotypes was seen across a few donors.

The CDR3 spans 11 residues. Germline CDR1 is SGHNT and CDR2 is YYREEE (reference sequence). Trimming took 4 bases from V and 7 from J, leaving 9 bases between them. Material: naive CD4+ T cells sorted from blood. Subset denoted: CD45RA+ positively selected. The receptor's source is a man aged 18-30 years in good health. The chain carries TRBV5-4 and TRBJ2-7; D is ambiguous. CDR3 sequence (DNA): TGTGCCAGCAGCGACGCCGGTGAGCAGTACTTC. Translated: CASSDAGEQYF.